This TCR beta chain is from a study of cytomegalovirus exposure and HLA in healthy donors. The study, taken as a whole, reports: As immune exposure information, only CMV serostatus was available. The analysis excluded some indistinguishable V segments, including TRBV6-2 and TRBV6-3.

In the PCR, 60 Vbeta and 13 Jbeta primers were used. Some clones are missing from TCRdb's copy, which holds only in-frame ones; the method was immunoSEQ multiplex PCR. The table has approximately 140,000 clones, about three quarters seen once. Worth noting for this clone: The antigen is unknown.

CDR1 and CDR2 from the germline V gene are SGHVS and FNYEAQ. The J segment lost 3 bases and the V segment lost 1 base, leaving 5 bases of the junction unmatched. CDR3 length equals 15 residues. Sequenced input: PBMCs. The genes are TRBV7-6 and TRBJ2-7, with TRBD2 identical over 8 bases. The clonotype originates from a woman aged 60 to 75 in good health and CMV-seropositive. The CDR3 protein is CASSLGVGGDYEQYF. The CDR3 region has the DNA TGTGCCAGCAGCTTAGGGGTCGGGGGGGACTACGAGCAGTACTTC.